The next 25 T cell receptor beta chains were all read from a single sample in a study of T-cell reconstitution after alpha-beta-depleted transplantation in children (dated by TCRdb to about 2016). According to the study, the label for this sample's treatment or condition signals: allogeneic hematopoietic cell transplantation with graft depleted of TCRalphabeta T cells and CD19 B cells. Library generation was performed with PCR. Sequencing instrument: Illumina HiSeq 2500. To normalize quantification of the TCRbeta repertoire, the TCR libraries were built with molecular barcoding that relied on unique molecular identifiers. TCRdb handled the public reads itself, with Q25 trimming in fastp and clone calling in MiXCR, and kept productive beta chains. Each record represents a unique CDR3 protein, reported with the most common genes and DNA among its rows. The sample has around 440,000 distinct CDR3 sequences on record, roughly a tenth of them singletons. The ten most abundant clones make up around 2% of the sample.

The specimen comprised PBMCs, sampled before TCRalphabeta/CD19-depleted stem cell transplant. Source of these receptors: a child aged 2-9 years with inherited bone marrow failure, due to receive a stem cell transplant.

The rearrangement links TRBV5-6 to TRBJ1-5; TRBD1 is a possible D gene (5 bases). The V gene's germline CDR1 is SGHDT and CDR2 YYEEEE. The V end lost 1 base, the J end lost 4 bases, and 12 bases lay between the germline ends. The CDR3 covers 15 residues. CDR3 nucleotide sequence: TGTGCCAGCAGCTTGTTCGGGGGACGTAATCAGCCCCAGCATTTT. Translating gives CASSLFGGRNQPQHF.

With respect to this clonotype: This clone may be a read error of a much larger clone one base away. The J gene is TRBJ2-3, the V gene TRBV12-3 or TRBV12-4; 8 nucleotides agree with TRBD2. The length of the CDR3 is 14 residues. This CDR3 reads CATSGSTSTDTQNF. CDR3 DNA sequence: TGTGCCACCAGCGGGAGCACTAGCACAGATACGCAGAATTTT.

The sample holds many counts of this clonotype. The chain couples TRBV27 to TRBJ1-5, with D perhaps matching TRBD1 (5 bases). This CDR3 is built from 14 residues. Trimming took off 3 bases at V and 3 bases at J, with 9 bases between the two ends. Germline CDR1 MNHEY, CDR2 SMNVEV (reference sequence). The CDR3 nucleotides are TGTGCCAGCAGTTTCGGGGGGTTCAATCAGCCCCAGCATTTT. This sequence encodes CASSFGGFNQPQHF.

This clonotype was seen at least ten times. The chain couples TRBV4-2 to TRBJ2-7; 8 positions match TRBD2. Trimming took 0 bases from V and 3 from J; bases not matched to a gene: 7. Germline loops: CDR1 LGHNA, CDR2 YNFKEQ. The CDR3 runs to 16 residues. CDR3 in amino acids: CASSQEERLAGYEQYF. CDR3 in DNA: TGTGCCAGCAGCCAAGAGGAGCGGCTAGCGGGCTACGAGCAGTACTTC.

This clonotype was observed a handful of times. CDR3 sequence: CASSFEQGGKNIQYF. In DNA, the CDR3 is TGTGCCAGCAGCTTCGAACAGGGTGGGAAAAACATTCAGTACTTC. This chain uses TRBV7-9 with TRBJ2-4; the D gene is possibly TRBD1 (6 bases). V lost 3 bases and J 4 bases, leaving 13 bases between the germline ends. The germline gives CDR1 SEHNR, CDR2 FQNEAQ (reference sequence). CDR3 length: 15 residues. Combining the CDR3 with reference TRBV7-9 and TRBJ2-4 gives the whole variable domain DTGVSQNPRHKITKRGQNVTFRCDPISEHNRLYWYRQTLGQGPEFLTYFQNEAQLEKSRLLSDRFSAERPKGSFSTLEIQRTEQGDSAMYLCASSFEQGGKNIQYFGAGTRLSVL.

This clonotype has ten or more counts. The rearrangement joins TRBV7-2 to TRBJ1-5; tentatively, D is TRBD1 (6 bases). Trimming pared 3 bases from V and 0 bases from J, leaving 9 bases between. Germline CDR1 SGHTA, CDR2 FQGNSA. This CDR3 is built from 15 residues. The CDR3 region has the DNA TGTGCCAGCAGCTTGCAGGGGTATAGCAATCAGCCCCAGCATTTT. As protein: CASSLQGYSNQPQHF.

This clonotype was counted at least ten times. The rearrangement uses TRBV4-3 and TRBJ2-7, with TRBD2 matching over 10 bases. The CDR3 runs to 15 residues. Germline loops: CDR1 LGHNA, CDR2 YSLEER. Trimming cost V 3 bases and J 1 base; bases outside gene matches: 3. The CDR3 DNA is TGCGCCAGCAGCCATGGACTAGCGGAGTCCTACGAGCAGTACTTC. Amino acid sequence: CASSHGLAESYEQYF.

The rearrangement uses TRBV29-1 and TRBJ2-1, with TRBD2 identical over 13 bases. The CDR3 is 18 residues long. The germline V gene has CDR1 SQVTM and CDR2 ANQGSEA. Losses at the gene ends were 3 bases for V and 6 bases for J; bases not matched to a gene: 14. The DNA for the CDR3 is TGCAGCGTTGAGTCCGGGACTAGCGGGAACATTCTGGCCAATGAGCAGTTCTTC. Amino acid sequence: CSVESGTSGNILANEQFF.

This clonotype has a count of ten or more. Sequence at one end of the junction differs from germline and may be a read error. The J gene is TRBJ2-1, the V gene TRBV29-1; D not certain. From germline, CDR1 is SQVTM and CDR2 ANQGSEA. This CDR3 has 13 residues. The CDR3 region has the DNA TGCAGCATTGACGGATTAAACTACAATGAGCAGTTCTTC. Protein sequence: CSIDGLNYNEQFF.

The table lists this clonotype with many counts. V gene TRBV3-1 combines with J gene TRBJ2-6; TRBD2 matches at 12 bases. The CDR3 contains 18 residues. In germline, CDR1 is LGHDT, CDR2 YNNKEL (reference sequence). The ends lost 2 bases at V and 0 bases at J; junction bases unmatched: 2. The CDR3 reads CASSQWTSGTSGANVLTF. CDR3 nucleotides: TGTGCCAGCAGCCAATGGACTAGCGGGACCTCTGGGGCCAACGTCCTGACTTTC.

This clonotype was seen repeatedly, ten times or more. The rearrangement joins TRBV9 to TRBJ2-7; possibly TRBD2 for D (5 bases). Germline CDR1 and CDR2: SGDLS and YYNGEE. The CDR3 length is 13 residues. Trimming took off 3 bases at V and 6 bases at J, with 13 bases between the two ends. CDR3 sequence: CASSGLLVGEQYF. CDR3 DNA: TGTGCCAGCAGCGGGCTACTAGTTGGCGAGCAGTACTTC.

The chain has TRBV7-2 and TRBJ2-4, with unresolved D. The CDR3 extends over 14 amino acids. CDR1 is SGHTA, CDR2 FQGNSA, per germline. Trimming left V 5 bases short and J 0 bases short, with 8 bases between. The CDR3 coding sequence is TGTGCCAGCAGCACCTTCGTAGCCAAAAACATTCAGTACTTC. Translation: CASSTFVAKNIQYF.

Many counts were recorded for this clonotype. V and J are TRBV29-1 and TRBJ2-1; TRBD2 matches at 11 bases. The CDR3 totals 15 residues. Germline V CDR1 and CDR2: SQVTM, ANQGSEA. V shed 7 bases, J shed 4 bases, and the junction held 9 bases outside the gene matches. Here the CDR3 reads CSAPLSSGRYNEQFF. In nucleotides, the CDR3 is TGCAGCGCCCCCCTATCTAGCGGGAGGTACAATGAGCAGTTCTTC.

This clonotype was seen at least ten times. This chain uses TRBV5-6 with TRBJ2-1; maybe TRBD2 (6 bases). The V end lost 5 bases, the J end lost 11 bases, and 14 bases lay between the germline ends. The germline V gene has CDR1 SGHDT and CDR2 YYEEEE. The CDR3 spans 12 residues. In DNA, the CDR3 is TGTGCCAGCAGGGATTCCGGGACTCAGCAGTTCTTC. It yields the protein CASRDSGTQQFF.

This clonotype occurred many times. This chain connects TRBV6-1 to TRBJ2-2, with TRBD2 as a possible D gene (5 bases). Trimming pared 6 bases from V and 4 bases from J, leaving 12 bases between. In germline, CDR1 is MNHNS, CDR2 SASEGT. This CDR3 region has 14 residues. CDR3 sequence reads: CASRWTPPTGELFF. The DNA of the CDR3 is TGTGCCAGCAGATGGACTCCCCCCACCGGGGAGCTGTTTTTT.

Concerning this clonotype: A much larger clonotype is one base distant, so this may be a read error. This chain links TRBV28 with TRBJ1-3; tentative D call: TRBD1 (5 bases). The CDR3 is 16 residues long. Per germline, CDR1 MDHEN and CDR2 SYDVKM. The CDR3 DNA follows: TGTGCCAGCAGTTTGGCCAGGACAAGCTCTGGACACACCATATATTTT. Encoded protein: CASSLARTSSGHTIYF.

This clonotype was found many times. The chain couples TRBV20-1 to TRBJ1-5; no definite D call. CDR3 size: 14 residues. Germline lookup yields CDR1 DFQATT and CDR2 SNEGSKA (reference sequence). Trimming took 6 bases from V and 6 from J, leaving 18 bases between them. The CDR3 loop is CSAINPLSGQPQHF. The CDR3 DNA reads TGCAGTGCCATAAACCCGCTAAGTGGTCAGCCCCAGCATTTT.

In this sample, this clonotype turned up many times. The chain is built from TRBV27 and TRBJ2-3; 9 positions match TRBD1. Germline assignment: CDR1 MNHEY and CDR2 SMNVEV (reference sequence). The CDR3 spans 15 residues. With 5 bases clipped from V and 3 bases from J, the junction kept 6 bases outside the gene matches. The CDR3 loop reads CASSTLDRGTDTQYF. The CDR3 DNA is TGTGCCAGCAGTACCCTGGACAGGGGAACAGATACGCAGTATTTT.

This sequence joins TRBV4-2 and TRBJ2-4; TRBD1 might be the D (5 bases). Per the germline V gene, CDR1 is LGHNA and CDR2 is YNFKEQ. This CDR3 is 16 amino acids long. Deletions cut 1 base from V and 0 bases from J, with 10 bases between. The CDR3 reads CASSQADNLAKNIQYF. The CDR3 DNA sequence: TGTGCCAGCAGCCAAGCGGACAATCTAGCCAAAAACATTCAGTACTTC.

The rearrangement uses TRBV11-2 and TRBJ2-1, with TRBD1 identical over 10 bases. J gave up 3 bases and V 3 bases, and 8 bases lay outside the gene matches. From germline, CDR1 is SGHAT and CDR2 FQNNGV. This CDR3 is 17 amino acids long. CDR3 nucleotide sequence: TGTGCCAGCAGCTTGGACACCGGGACAGGGGTCTACAATGAGCAGTTCTTC. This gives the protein CASSLDTGTGVYNEQFF.

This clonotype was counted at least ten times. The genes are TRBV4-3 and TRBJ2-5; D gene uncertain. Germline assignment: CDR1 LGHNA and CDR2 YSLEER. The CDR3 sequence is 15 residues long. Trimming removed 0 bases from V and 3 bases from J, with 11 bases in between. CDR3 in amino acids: CASSQDRAEEETQYF. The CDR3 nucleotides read TGCGCCAGCAGCCAAGATCGGGCAGAAGAAGAGACCCAGTACTTC.

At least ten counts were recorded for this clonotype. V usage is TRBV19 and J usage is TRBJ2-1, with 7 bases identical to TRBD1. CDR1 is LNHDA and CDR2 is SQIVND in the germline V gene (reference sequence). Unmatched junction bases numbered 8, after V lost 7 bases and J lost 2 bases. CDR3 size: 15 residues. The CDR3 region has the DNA TGTGCCAGTACCGACCTCGGACAGGCCTACAATGAGCAGTTCTTC. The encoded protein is CASTDLGQAYNEQFF.

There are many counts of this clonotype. CDR3 coding DNA: TGTGCCAGCACCCTGAGTGTGACCTACGAGCAGTACTTC. It specifies CASTLSVTYEQYF. This sequence joins TRBV12-3 or TRBV12-4 and TRBJ2-7; D is ambiguous. V was trimmed by 7 bases and J by 2 bases, leaving 12 bases between them. The CDR3 is 13 amino acids.

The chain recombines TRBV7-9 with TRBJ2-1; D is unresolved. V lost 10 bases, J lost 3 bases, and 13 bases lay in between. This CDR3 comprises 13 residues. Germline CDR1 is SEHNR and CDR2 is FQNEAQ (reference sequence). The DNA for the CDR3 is TGTGCCACGGAAAAGGAAAACTACAATGAGCAGTTCTTC. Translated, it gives CATEKENYNEQFF.

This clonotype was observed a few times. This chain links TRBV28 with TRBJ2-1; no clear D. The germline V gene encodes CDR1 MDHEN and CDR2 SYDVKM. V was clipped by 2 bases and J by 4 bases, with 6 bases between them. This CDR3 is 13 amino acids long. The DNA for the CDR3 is TGTGCCAGCAGTTTAATGCTGTACAATGAGCAGTTCTTC. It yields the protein CASSLMLYNEQFF.